Listed here are 13 T cell receptor beta chains from one sample, sequenced in a study of CXCR3-negative and CXCR3-positive naive CD8 T cells. Study findings and constraints: For CXCR3-positive naive cells, TRB CDR3s were more hydrophobic than those of CXCR3-negative naive cells.

These receptors lack a known antigen. Researchers prepared the TRB cDNA libraries using 5' RACE with UMI labels. TCRdb re-called the 5' RACE reads; every CDR3 protein appears as one record, without DNA. This listing includes about 98,000 distinct CDR3 sequences. The specimen sequenced was naive CXCR3+ CD8+ T cells from blood. Indicated subset: CD45RO-CCR7+CD27+CD95- naive CD8+ T cells expressing CXCR3 (TNR3+). The source of these receptors is a human donor in good health. Some clones in this sample may be carry-over from other donors' samples.

The V call is TRBV6-2 or TRBV6-3, the J call TRBJ1-2. The CDR3 has 13 amino acids. CDR1 is MNHEY and CDR2 is SVGEGT in the germline V gene. The CDR3: CATAPRSNYGYTF.

V and J are TRBV6-5 and TRBJ2-1; absent DNA, TCRdb's TRBD1 call cannot be checked. The germline V gene encodes CDR1 MNHEY and CDR2 SVGAGI. The CDR3 runs 16 residues. CDR3 region: CASSSDPGHEGNEQFF.

The chain combines TRBV7-9 with TRBJ2-1; TCRdb's D call of TRBD1 is untestable without DNA. This CDR3 has 15 amino acids. The germline gives CDR1 SEHNR, CDR2 FQNEAQ (reference sequence). The CDR3 loop is CASSQPWGGYNEQFF.

The J gene is TRBJ1-5, the V gene TRBV12-3 or TRBV12-4. The CDR3 has 15 amino acids. The CDR3 sequence is CASSRGGGLNQPQHF.

This chain uses TRBV7-9 with TRBJ2-2; TCRdb gives TRBD1 as the D gene, but with no DNA this cannot be confirmed. CDR3 length equals 16 residues. The germline V gene has CDR1 SEHNR and CDR2 FQNEAQ (reference sequence). CDR3 sequence: CASGPTQGGNTGELFF.

The chain recombines TRBV28 with TRBJ1-2. Germline-derived CDR1 and CDR2 are MDHEN and SYDVKM. The CDR3 extends over 13 amino acids. CDR3 residues: CASSPEQSYGYTF.

This chain uses TRBV18 with TRBJ2-1; TCRdb's D call of TRBD1 is untestable without DNA. Per the germline V gene, CDR1 is KGHSH and CDR2 is LQKENI. This CDR3 comprises 13 residues. Here the CDR3 reads CASSPRGNNEQFF.

This chain joins TRBV9 and TRBJ1-2; the D call of TRBD1 rests on TCRdb alone, since no DNA is present to check it. Per the germline V gene, CDR1 is SGDLS and CDR2 is YYNGEE. The CDR3 is made up of 18 amino acids. The CDR3: CASSTPGQGPLANYGYTF.

The rearrangement uses TRBV5-5 and TRBJ2-7. Per germline, CDR1 SGHKS and CDR2 YYEKEE (reference sequence). The length of the CDR3 is 12 residues. The CDR3 reads CASSLAADEQYF.

The chain couples TRBV7-9 to TRBJ2-3; TCRdb's D call, TRBD1, is unchecked because there is no DNA. The CDR3 sequence is 16 residues long. Germline CDR1 SEHNR, CDR2 FQNEAQ (reference sequence). CDR3 sequence reads: CASSSTRDRGTDTQYF.

V is TRBV29-1 and J is TRBJ2-1; lacking DNA, the TRBD2 call made by TCRdb goes unchecked. The CDR3 sequence is 13 residues long. Germline V gene data show CDR1 as SQVTM and CDR2 as ANQGSEA. The CDR3 protein is CSVDGTLLNEQFF.

The genes are TRBV27 and TRBJ2-5. The germline V gene has CDR1 MNHEY and CDR2 SMNVEV (reference sequence). The CDR3 runs to 11 residues. CDR3 sequence: CASSSNPTQYF.

The chain has TRBV7-9 and TRBJ1-6; the TRBD1 assignment by TCRdb is unverifiable without DNA. This CDR3 spans 15 amino acids. Germline values: CDR1 SEHNR, CDR2 FQNEAQ (reference sequence). The chain's CDR3 is CASVGIGTGNSPLHF.